Sequencing of this T cell receptor beta chain was carried out in a study of human T cells and chemical hapten exposure. The overall study: Affected patients, primarily female, had alopecia areata, totalis or universalis. Points from the study as a whole: No alteration of TCRs above 1 in 1000 frequency was seen with DPC sensitization.

Time point denoted: pre-sensitization, week 0. Documented treatment: therapeutic diphenylcyclopropenone sensitization with weekly scalp DPC. Samples of blood were obtained prior to the application of each patch test. This clonotype was seen a few times. What it binds is not known. TCRdb used MiXCR to reprocess the RACE reads, holding one entry per CDR3 protein. The profile shows about 270,000 distinct CDR3 sequences, over 7.5% of them singletons. The clonotype was recovered from a man younger than 35 with alopecia areata. Some clones in this sample may be carry-over from other donors' samples. The material sequenced was whole blood, taken in connection with sensitization to the hapten diphenylcyclopropenone (DPC).

CDR3 region: CASSQDFQNYGYTF. CDR3 bases: TGTGCCAGCAGCCAAGATTTTCAGAACTATGGCTACACCTTC. This chain links TRBV3-1 with TRBJ1-2; D is unclear. Between the trimmed V and J ends, which lost 0 bases and 2 bases, there was a span of 7 bases. Germline-derived CDR1 and CDR2 are LGHDT and YNNKEL (reference sequence). The CDR3 is 14 residues long. Complete variable domain (other parts from reference TRBV3-1 and TRBJ1-2): DTAVSQTPKYLVTQMGNDKSIKCEQNLGHDTMYWYKQDSKKFLKIMFSYNNKELIINETVPNRFSPKSPDKAHLNLHINSLELGDSAVYFCASSQDFQNYGYTFGSGTRLTVV.